The table lists the clone carrying this T cell receptor beta chain with a few counts. Its antigen is unidentified. This sample stems from a study of post-analysis software for immune sequencing data. Across the whole study: Courses of disease covered relapsing-remitting, secondary progressive and progressive-relapsing multiple sclerosis.

This CDR3 region has 17 residues. Per germline, CDR1 SQVTM and CDR2 ANQGSEA. V lost 0 bases, J lost 0 bases, and 7 bases stayed unmatched. Overall study findings and caveats: F measure grouped same-batch samples tightly together. Patients showed TRBV5-6, TRBV5-1 and TRBV20-1 among five TRBV segments more frequent than in controls. Diversity measured as normalized Chao1 was significantly lower in multiple sclerosis patients than in controls.

cDNA libraries for TCR beta contained unique molecular identifiers. Each sample of roughly 0.9 to 11 million input T cells yielded about 500,000 cDNA molecules, so each molecule approximated one T cell. Each CDR3 protein gets one entry after TCRdb re-called the PCR reads with MiXCR. The sample contains approximately 770,000 distinct CDR3 sequences, 35% to 55% of which appear only once. Sequences were obtained from blood. The sequence derives from a girl aged 5-17 years with multiple sclerosis. The V gene is TRBV29-1, the J gene TRBJ2-3, with TRBD1 matching over 9 bases. CDR3: CSVEEGQGISSTDTQYF. CDR3 sequence (DNA): TGCAGCGTTGAAGAAGGACAGGGGATCTCTAGCACAGATACGCAGTATTTT.